This is a list of T cell receptor beta chains from one sample in a study of cytomegalovirus exposure and HLA in healthy donors. TCRdb's copy holds only in-frame clones and misses some; the assay was immunoSEQ multiplex PCR. The sample consists of over 110,000 clones, 70% to 80% of them appearing once. Sequences were obtained from PBMCs. Source of these receptors: a middle-aged woman in good health and CMV-seropositive. The CDR3 runs from the conserved cysteine through the conserved F or W. The order of the fields is D gene, J gene, CDR3 length, clone size, V gene, CDR3 protein, CDR3 DNA. D genes are given only for firm matches. Expanded clones are given a class, and other clones once, few, many or no size at all.

.	TRBJ2-3	15	.	TRBV7-3	CASRKPDYPTDTQYF	TGTGCCAGCCGCAAGCCCGACTACCCCACAGATACGCAGTATTTT
TRBD1	TRBJ1-5	15	.	TRBV6-1	CASTPKGTGTQPQHF	TGTGCCAGCACTCCGAAGGGGACAGGGACGCAGCCCCAGCATTTT
TRBD1	TRBJ2-7	14	.	TRBV5-4	CASSFRDRVHEQYF	TGTGCCAGCAGCTTTCGGGACAGGGTCCACGAGCAGTACTTC
.	TRBJ1-1	16	.	TRBV28	CASSLYAGATNTEAFF	TGTGCCAGCAGCTTGTACGCAGGGGCTACGAACACTGAAGCTTTCTTT
TRBD1	TRBJ2-1	15	few	TRBV2	CASSEGQGSYNEQFF	TGTGCCAGCAGTGAAGGACAGGGCTCCTACAATGAGCAGTTCTTC
TRBD2	TRBJ2-5	14	.	TRBV29-1	CSVEALAGYETQYF	TGCAGCGTTGAAGCACTAGCGGGTTATGAGACCCAGTACTTC
.	TRBJ2-2	15	.	TRBV7-2	CASRTKGSNTGELFF	TGTGCCAGTAGGACGAAGGGGTCGAACACCGGGGAGCTGTTTTTT
TRBD1	TRBJ2-3	15	.	TRBV7-9	CASSVRQGGTDTQYF	TGTGCCAGCAGCGTACGACAGGGGGGCACAGATACGCAGTATTTT
.	TRBJ2-3	15	.	TRBV29-1	CSVNPSAGRTDTQYF	TGCAGCGTCAACCCGTCCGCAGGGCGCACAGATACGCAGTATTTT
TRBD1	TRBJ1-2	15	.	TRBV18	CASSPQGAPNYGYTF	TGTGCCAGCTCACCCCAGGGGGCGCCTAACTATGGCTACACCTTC
.	TRBJ2-6	16	once	TRBV9	CASSVRGDSGANVLTF	TGTGCCAGCAGCGTAAGGGGTGACTCTGGGGCCAACGTCCTGACTTTC
.	TRBJ1-2	13	.	TRBV18	CASSPAGFGGYTF	TGTGCCAGCTCACCAGCCGGGTTCGGCGGCTACACCTTC
TRBD2	TRBJ2-5	17	.	TRBV11-2	CASSLDGGSIVQETQYF	TGTGCCAGCAGCTTAGACGGGGGGTCGATAGTCCAAGAGACCCAGTACTTC
.	TRBJ2-7	12	.	TRBV18	CASSLANYEQYF	TGTGCCAGCTCACTGGCCAACTACGAGCAGTACTTC
.	TRBJ2-1	15	.	TRBV6-5	CASSYSIHIDNEQFF	TGTGCCAGCAGTTACTCGATTCACATCGACAATGAGCAGTTCTTC
TRBD2	TRBJ2-1	16	once	TRBV6-5	CASSSPGREGRNEQFF	TGTGCCAGCAGTTCCCCTGGGCGGGAGGGCCGGAATGAGCAGTTCTTC
TRBD2	TRBJ2-3	16	.	TRBV13	CASSLYSGRAEDTQYF	TGTGCCAGCAGCTTATATAGCGGGAGGGCCGAAGATACGCAGTATTTT
TRBD2	TRBJ2-5	14	few	TRBV5-1	CASSPSGNQETQYF	TGCGCCAGCAGCCCCAGCGGGAACCAAGAGACCCAGTACTTC